These 29 T cell receptor beta chains share one sample of origin, sequenced in a study of beta chain features in type 1 diabetes. The isolated RNA, all of it, was reverse transcribed, so expressed TCRB transcripts were what got sequenced. Clones were sequenced by immunoSEQ multiplex PCR, and TCRdb holds only the in-frame ones, with some missing. This sample has roughly 24,000 clones; around three fifths occur once, and the top ten carry approximately 0.39%. Antigens for these TCRs are unknown. Study results and caveats: TCRB CDR3s were moderately but significantly shorter in Type 1 diabetes patients in all four CD4+ subsets.

Sequencing was performed on stem cell memory CD4+ T cells from blood. The origin of the receptors is a man aged 18 to 35 with type 1 diabetes.

The chain combines TRBV9 with TRBJ2-5; D is possibly TRBD1 (5 bases). Germline V lookup: CDR1 SGDLS, CDR2 YYNGEE. The CDR3 runs to 14 residues. Trimming pared 4 bases from V and 5 bases from J, leaving 15 bases between. CDR3 bases: TGTGCCAGCAGCCCAGGGCCAGCGCAGGAGACCCAGTACTTC. Translation gives CASSPGPAQETQYF.

This clone has just a few counts. The CDR3 spells CASSLLGQPNTGELFF. The CDR3 DNA reads TGTGCCAGCAGCTTGTTAGGACAGCCGAACACCGGGGAGCTGTTTTTT. The chain uses TRBV5-5 and TRBJ2-2, with a weak D call TRBD1 (6 bases). With 1 base removed from V and 0 bases from J, the gap between germline ends came to 10 bases. CDR3 length equals 16 residues. The germline V gene encodes CDR1 SGHKS and CDR2 YYEKEE (reference sequence).

This clone appeared a few times. The rearrangement joins TRBV28 to TRBJ2-5; D remains unclear. The CDR3 covers 15 residues. V shed 5 bases and J shed 6 bases, with 19 bases lying between them. The germline V gene has CDR1 MDHEN and CDR2 SYDVKM. The CDR3, as DNA: TGTGCCAGCAGTATTGGTCTTACTCTAGATAAGACCCAGTACTTC. Translating gives CASSIGLTLDKTQYF.

This chain uses TRBV14 with TRBJ2-1, with 8 bases matching TRBD1. CDR3 length equals 15 residues. Germline V gene sequence: CDR1 SGHDN, CDR2 FVKESK. V shed 4 bases, J shed 9 bases, and the junction held 11 bases outside the gene matches. Here the CDR3 reads CASSLLPRTGREQFF. CDR3 nucleotides: TGTGCCAGCAGCCTCCTCCCCCGGACAGGGCGTGAGCAGTTCTTC. The full variable domain, with the rest looked up from reference TRBV14 and TRBJ2-1, is EAGVTQFPSHSVIEKGQTVTLRCDPISGHDNLYWYRRVMGKEIKFLLHFVKESKQDESGMPNNRFLAERTGGTYSTLKVQPAELEDSGVYFCASSLLPRTGREQFFGPGTRLTVL.

This clone was observed a handful of times. The chain carries TRBV29-1 and TRBJ2-5; D is possibly TRBD1 or TRBD2 (10 bases each). The assigned J gene may be wrong: the sequence end matches TRBJ2-7 better. The germline V gene has CDR1 SQVTM and CDR2 ANQGSEA. The CDR3 has 19 residues. The CDR3 loop is CSVQPGTGVKREGGNEQYF. The CDR3 DNA sequence: TGCAGCGTTCAGCCCGGGACAGGGGTTAAGCGGGAGGGAGGTAACGAGCAGTACTTC.

V gene TRBV19 combines with J gene TRBJ1-1, with 7 bases identical to TRBD1. Germline V gene sequence: CDR1 LNHDA, CDR2 SQIVND (reference sequence). V trimming: 1 base; J trimming: 5 bases; junction bases outside the gene matches: 4. The length of the CDR3 is 14 residues. The CDR3 DNA reads TGTGCCAGTAGTATAGGACAGGGATGGACTGAAGCTTTCTTT. Protein: CASSIGQGWTEAFF.

The V gene is TRBV9, the J gene TRBJ1-2; 7 bases agree with TRBD1. J was trimmed by 2 bases and V by 2 bases; bases with no gene match: 9. The CDR3 extends over 16 amino acids. Germline V lookup: CDR1 SGDLS, CDR2 YYNGEE. CDR3 loop: CASSVTSGQMNYGYTF. The CDR3 nucleotides are TGTGCCAGCAGCGTGACCTCGGGACAGATGAACTATGGCTACACCTTC.

The chain employs TRBV28 and TRBJ1-4, with a weak D call TRBD1 (5 bases). CDR3 length: 15 residues. Germline CDR1 is MDHEN and CDR2 is SYDVKM. The ends were cut back, 2 bases at V and 8 bases at J, with 15 bases in the middle. CDR3 residues: CASSLPGTREEKLFF. The CDR3 coding sequence is TGTGCCAGCAGTTTACCCGGGACCCGGGAGGAAAAACTGTTTTTT.

CDR3 bases: TGTGCCAGCAGCGAGGGACTACACAATGAGCAGTTCTTC. It is translated as CASSEGLHNEQFF. The chain links TRBV7-9 to TRBJ2-1, with 7 nucleotides matching TRBD2. CDR1 is SEHNR and CDR2 is FQNEAQ in the germline V gene (reference sequence). The CDR3 sequence is 13 residues long. V lost 5 bases, J lost 5 bases, and 3 bases stayed unmatched.

This clone was seen more than once but under ten times. The V call is TRBV10-3, the J call TRBJ2-5; 8 bases align to TRBD1. The ends lost 0 bases at V and 1 base at J; junction bases unmatched: 4. The germline V gene encodes CDR1 ENHRY and CDR2 SYGVKD. CDR3 length: 16 amino acids. Here the CDR3 DNA reads TGTGCCATCAGTGAGTCGCAGGGGGCAGCCCAAGAGACCCAGTACTTC. It translates to CAISESQGAAQETQYF.

This clone was seen once. This chain joins TRBV11-2 and TRBJ2-1; TRBD1 matches at 7 bases. The CDR3 is 14 amino acids. V lost 9 bases, J lost 0 bases, and 5 bases stayed unmatched. In germline, CDR1 is SGHAT, CDR2 FQNNGV. The CDR3: CASMDRSSYNEQFF. The CDR3 bases are TGTGCCAGTATGGACAGGAGCTCCTACAATGAGCAGTTCTTC.

CDR3 sequence reads: CATSRLKETQYF. The CDR3 DNA reads TGTGCCACCAGCAGATTAAAAGAGACCCAGTACTTC. This chain connects TRBV15 to TRBJ2-5, with D unresolved. Germline lookup yields CDR1 LNHNV and CDR2 YYDKDF (reference sequence). V lost 2 bases to trimming and J lost 3 bases, with 4 bases between them. The CDR3 has 12 residues. The full variable domain, with the rest looked up from reference TRBV15 and TRBJ2-5, is DAMVIQNPRYQVTQFGKPVTLSCSQTLNHNVMYWYQQKSSQAPKLLFHYYDKDFNNEADTPDNFQSRRPNTSFCFLDIRSPGLGDTAMYLCATSRLKETQYFGPGTRLLVL.

This clone has just a few counts. This rearrangement joins TRBV28 to TRBJ2-1; possibly TRBD2 for D (6 bases). V was trimmed by 5 bases and J by 0 bases, leaving 11 bases between them. CDR3 length: 15 residues. Germline CDR1 MDHEN, CDR2 SYDVKM. DNA of the CDR3: TGTGCCAGCAGTCCTAGCGACAGCTCCTACAATGAGCAGTTCTTC. Translating it yields CASSPSDSSYNEQFF. Supplemented by reference TRBV28 and TRBJ2-1, the full variable domain reads DVKVTQSSRYLVKRTGEKVFLECVQDMDHENMFWYRQDPGLGLRLIYFSYDVKMKEKGDIPEGYSVSREKKERFSLILESASTNQTSMYLCASSPSDSSYNEQFFGPGTRLTVL.

V is TRBV7-2 and J is TRBJ2-6, with D unresolved. The CDR3 totals 15 residues. Germline-derived CDR1 and CDR2 are SGHTA and FQGNSA. The germline V and J ends were trimmed by 7 bases and 3 bases, with 13 bases remaining between them. The CDR3 spells CASTSLYGGANVLTF. Written as DNA, the CDR3 is TGTGCCAGCACCTCCCTGTACGGTGGGGCCAACGTCCTGACTTTC.

The chain combines TRBV19 with TRBJ1-2, with a weak D call TRBD1 (5 bases). The CDR3 runs 14 residues. The V end lost 0 bases, the J end lost 2 bases, and 7 bases lay between the germline ends. Germline CDR1 reads LNHDA; CDR2 reads SQIVND (reference sequence). CDR3 bases: TGTGCCAGTAGTATAGAGCGACAGAACTATGGCTACACCTTC. Its translation: CASSIERQNYGYTF.

In its sample, this clone was seen a few times. V and J are TRBV28 and TRBJ1-1; D unclear. V lost 5 bases and J 5 bases, leaving 12 bases between the germline ends. In germline, CDR1 is MDHEN, CDR2 SYDVKM. CDR3 size: 13 residues. For the CDR3, the DNA is TGTGCCAGCAGTCCCCACAGTTGGACTGAAGCTTTCTTT. Its protein is CASSPHSWTEAFF.

This clone was seen only a few times. The chain has TRBV30 and TRBJ1-1; TRBD1 matches at 8 bases. The CDR3 runs 13 residues. CDR1 is GTSNPN, CDR2 SVGIG, per germline (reference sequence). V lost 1 base, J lost 7 bases, and 5 bases stayed unmatched. The CDR3 DNA reads as TGTGCCTGGAGTGCAGGACAGGGACTTGAAGCTTTCTTT. This gives the protein CAWSAGQGLEAFF. The full variable domain, completed using reference TRBV30 and TRBJ1-1, is SQTIHQWPATLVQPVGSPLSLECTVEGTSNPNLYWYRQAAGRGLQLLFYSVGIGQISSEVPQNLSASRPQDRQFILSSKKLLLSDSGFYLCAWSAGQGLEAFFGQGTRLTVV.

This chain links TRBV30 with TRBJ1-2; 8 bases are a match to TRBD1. The V and J ends lost 3 bases and 4 bases, in that order; junction bases with no gene match: 7. Germline values: CDR1 GTSNPN, CDR2 SVGIG (reference sequence). The length of the CDR3 is 14 residues. CDR3 sequence reads: CAWRGTTGGYGYTF. The CDR3 coding sequence is TGTGCCTGGAGGGGGACCACAGGGGGCTATGGCTACACCTTC.

This chain connects TRBV6-5 to TRBJ2-1; 12 nucleotides line up with TRBD2. Germline assignment: CDR1 MNHEY and CDR2 SVGAGI. Trimming took 6 bases from V and 10 from J; bases not matched to a gene: 10. This CDR3 is 15 amino acids long. CDR3 in DNA: TGTGCCAGCAGGTCCACTAGCGGGGGGAACAGAGAGCAGTTCTTC. Translated, it gives CASRSTSGGNREQFF.

About this clone: The junction does not match germline at one end; this may be a read error. The chain recombines TRBV7-9 with TRBJ2-7; D uncertain. The CDR3 consists of 10 residues. The germline V gene has CDR1 SEHNR and CDR2 FQNEAQ (reference sequence). CDR3 loop: CASSSTRFVF. The DNA of the CDR3 is TGTGCCAGCAGCTCGACCAGGTTCGTCTTC.

This clone turned up a few times. The genes are TRBV5-1 and TRBJ1-5; D possibly corresponds to TRBD1 (6 bases). With 0 bases removed from V and 5 bases from J, the gap between germline ends came to 12 bases. Germline CDR1 and CDR2: SGHRS and YFSETQ. This CDR3 spans 15 amino acids. CDR3 nucleotides: TGCGCCAGCAGCTTGGTGGCAGGGGATGATCAGCCCCAGCATTTT. Amino acids: CASSLVAGDDQPQHF.

V gene TRBV7-6 combines with J gene TRBJ1-2; TRBD1 aligns across 7 bases. Germline V gene data show CDR1 as SGHVS and CDR2 as FNYEAQ. J lost 4 bases, V lost 3 bases, and 2 bases had no gene match. The length of the CDR3 is 13 residues. CDR3: CASSFSGGYGYTF. CDR3 coding DNA: TGTGCCAGCAGCTTCTCAGGGGGCTATGGCTACACCTTC.

This clone occurred once. The CDR3 nucleotides are TGCGCCAGCAGGCCGTGGGGGGTGGAGACAGATACGCAGTATTTT. Translation: CASRPWGVETDTQYF. This chain links TRBV10-2 with TRBJ2-3; TRBD2 is a possible D gene (6 bases). The CDR3 length is 15 residues. With 6 bases removed from V and 3 bases from J, the gap between germline ends came to 16 bases. Germline lookup yields CDR1 WSHSY and CDR2 SAAADI.

V usage is TRBV5-8 and J usage is TRBJ2-7; possible D gene TRBD1, 6 bases. CDR3 length: 13 residues. Trimming removed 6 bases from V and 9 bases from J, with 19 bases in between. In germline, CDR1 is SGHTS, CDR2 YDEGEE. CDR3 sequence reads: CASTRQADTAQYF. CDR3 DNA: TGTGCCAGCACAAGACAGGCAGATACGGCGCAGTACTTC.

This sequence joins TRBV10-3 and TRBJ2-3; TRBD1 agrees at 8 bases. The CDR3 is 12 residues long. V gave up 4 bases and J gave up 9 bases; unmatched junction bases: 3. Germline V gene data show CDR1 as ENHRY and CDR2 as SYGVKD. The CDR3 DNA follows: TGTGCCATCAGTGTAGACAGGGGAACGCAGTATTTT. This sequence encodes CAISVDRGTQYF.

Note on this clone: The same CDR3 arises from other DNA sequences in this sample as well. V gene TRBV5-1 combines with J gene TRBJ2-3; D remains unclear. Deletions cut 0 bases from V and 1 base from J, with 3 bases between. The CDR3 sequence is 13 residues long. CDR1 and CDR2 from the germline V gene are SGHRS and YFSETQ. CDR3 nucleotides: TGCGCCAGCAGCTTGGGAGGCACAGATACGCAGTATTTT. This sequence encodes CASSLGGTDTQYF.

The rearrangement uses TRBV28 and TRBJ1-6; D may be TRBD1 (6 bases). V was pared by 5 bases and J by 4 bases, with 9 bases between. The CDR3 covers 14 residues. CDR1 is MDHEN and CDR2 is SYDVKM in the germline V gene. As DNA, the CDR3 is TGTGCCAGCAGTACGACAGGTTATAATTCACCCCTCCACTTT. Translation: CASSTTGYNSPLHF.

This clone has only a few counts. The chain is built from TRBV14 and TRBJ1-5; 7 bases align to TRBD1. Germline V gene sequence: CDR1 SGHDN, CDR2 FVKESK. The CDR3 runs 17 residues. V dropped 3 bases and J dropped 2; count of bases not matched to a gene: 10. The CDR3 coding sequence is TGTGCCAGCAGCCAGCCAGCTTGGACAGGCTGCAATCAGCCCCAGCATTTT. It specifies CASSQPAWTGCNQPQHF.

This clone was counted only a few times. The rearrangement links TRBV5-1 to TRBJ2-1; D might be TRBD2 (6 bases). The CDR3 loop spans 14 amino acids. The V end lost 4 bases, the J end lost 5 bases, and 13 bases lay between the germline ends. The germline V gene has CDR1 SGHRS and CDR2 YFSETQ. CDR3 bases: TGCGCCAGCAGCCTATCGGGACTGGACAATGAGCAGTTCTTC. Protein: CASSLSGLDNEQFF. Full variable domain (outside the CDR3, taken from reference TRBV5-1 and TRBJ2-1): KAGVTQTPRYLIKTRGQQVTLSCSPISGHRSVSWYQQTPGQGLQFLFEYFSETQRNKGNFPGRFSGRQFSNSRSEMNVSTLELGDSALYLCASSLSGLDNEQFFGPGTRLTVL.